The T cell receptor (beta chain) under discussion was sequenced for a study of OX40 agonist ivuxolimab in advanced cancers. Study-wide background: The drug used for patients, ivuxolimab, was an agonistic anti-OX40 (CD134) antibody. A mean age of about 59 years, range roughly 23 to 85, was recorded, and 70% to 85% were male.

Overall study results and limits: Normalized expansion of T-cell clones was also low for some nonresponders.

This table comes from immunoSEQ multiplex PCR, and its TCRdb copy is limited to in-frame clones, with some not included. This table has around 62,000 clones, around nine tenths appearing once. On this clone: Its antigen is still unknown.

The CDR3 runs to 14 residues. Germline values: CDR1 MDHEN, CDR2 SYDVKM. Deletions cut 3 bases from V and 12 bases from J, with 18 bases between. Specimen: CD4+ or CD8+ T cells sorted from blood, collected in a trial of the OX40 agonist ivuxolimab. This rearrangement joins TRBV28 to TRBJ1-5; tentative D call: TRBD1 (5 bases). The source of this sequence is an adult with an advanced solid tumor such as melanoma, head and neck, liver or kidney cancer. CDR3 coding DNA: TGTGCCAGCAGTTTTGGTTCAGGGTCGGAGCTCCAGCATTTT. Its protein product is CASSFGSGSELQHF.